This section outlines one T cell receptor beta chain sequence together with its context. The specificity of this receptor is unknown. The record has no base qualities; no much larger clone is one base away. A single peripheral blood draw of around 0.11 L on average was collected from each donor into heparinised tubes. A BD FACSAria II and a panel including CD45RO, CCR7, CD25, CD127, CD95 and CD27 were used to sort naive, central memory, regulatory and stem cell-like memory CD4+ T cells. Purity was above 95% for every sorted population. PBMCs were isolated right away by Lymphoprep density gradient centrifugation and were stained directly, without culture. So that batch effects would be minimized, each experiment stained and sorted samples in pairs, pairing one healthy donor with one patient. All of the isolated RNA was reverse transcribed with the High Capacity cDNA Reverse Transcription Kit, so expressed TCRB transcripts were sequenced. Deep immunoSEQ sequencing was performed on naive, central memory and regulatory T cell samples, with an average of around 3.4 million total reads per sample. After sorted cells were lysed in RLT buffer, RNA was extracted with DNase-treated RNeasy Micro or Mini kits, with the choice depending on cell number. To prevent cross-contamination, each cell subset was processed individually, whereas patient and healthy donor samples were processed jointly. Using the immunoSEQ multiplex PCR, TCRB sequences were amplified from cDNA into 87-bp fragments spanning the CDR3 region. Amplicons were sequenced on the Illumina HiSeq platform. As for how the authors treated the data: Synthetic template baselines were used to correct PCR bias computationally, reads within Hamming distance 2 were collapsed, and singletons that could not be merged were discarded. Reads were aligned to IMGT to assign V, D and J genes, CDR3 length, and insertions or deletions at six rearrangement sites. Within each subset, clonotype counts were normalized to the number of sorted cells before true diversity and Gini coefficients were calculated with the tcR R package. The overlap coefficient, calculated on TCRB nucleotide sequences, was used to measure repertoire sharing. As a proxy for the pre-selection repertoire, out-of-frame TCRB sequences from naive cells were analyzed. The source is immuneACCESS, and TCRdb retained only in-frame sequences with V and J called. Part of the clones is not carried over; for the studies checked, unresolved V genes explain less than half of this, and the remainder is unexplained. That table gives V, J and clone size, and the DNA gave D and trimming. The sample contains 500,000 to 700,000 clones, 15% to 18% of them found a single time. The top ten clonotypes cover about 0.087% of the sample.

The sample belongs to a study of beta chain features in type 1 diabetes (dated by TCRdb to the late 2010s). For the wider study: Mean age, gender distribution, total cell number and subset yield were not different between patients and healthy donors. In the study, TCRB repertoires of sorted circulating CD4+ T cell subsets from recently diagnosed type 1 diabetes patients were compared with those of matched healthy donors. Regulatory and stem cell-like memory subsets were isolated from only 8 patients and roughly eight healthy donors, whereas naive and central memory subsets came from all 30 or so donors. A total of over 95,000,000 sorted cells were examined across all samples, and RNA yield correlated strongly with the number of cells per subset. What the work shows at the level of the full study, not this receptor alone: Shorter templates might have been favored by PCR, but patient and control samples were amplified and corrected together, so both groups would have been affected equally by any skew. Because cDNA was sequenced instead of genomic DNA, activated cells with high expression could be over-represented, although the groups did not differ in activation or CD3 levels. Naive, central memory and regulatory TCRB repertoires appeared to be more alike among patients than among healthy donors. Only small numbers of individuals were included in the HLA sub-analyses, which left unresolved whether HLA type had any influence on TCRB rearrangement. Type 1 diabetes patients showed a moderate but significant shortening of TCRB CDR3 length in all four CD4+ subsets. Patients with type 1 diabetes made fewer insertions and deleted more nucleotides at VDJ recombination sites, implying thymic rearrangement abnormalities.

For CDR1 and CDR2, the germline V gene lists SGHVS and FQNEAQ. The trim is 8 bases for V and 6 bases for J, with a gap of 18 bases between the germline ends. From cysteine to phenylalanine, the CDR3 is 14 amino acids long. Of the read, only the CDR3 DNA is kept; its 42 bases are in frame from base 1. The sample taken for sequencing was naive CD4+ T cells from blood. The label giving this sample's cell subset or site can be read as: true naive CD4+ T cells. The rearranged segments are TRBV7-8 and TRBJ2-3, with the D gene call left open. This TCR derives from a man aged 18-30 years in good health. The sequence in DNA is TGTGCCAGCGGCCGGGCGCCCTTGGGGGATACGCAGTATTTT. The encoded protein is CASGRAPLGDTQYF.